Presented here are 13 T cell receptor beta chains from one specimen sequenced in a study of blood T cell repertoires in COVID-19. Here immunoSEQ multiplex PCR was the method, and the copy in TCRdb shows in-frame clones only, minus some. This sample has approximately 180,000 clones; 84% occur once, and the top ten carry 12% to 15%. Sequenced: PBMCs or T cells enriched from blood (not recorded which). The receptors were gathered from a man aged 50 to 59 who had recovered from COVID-19.

V and J are TRBV9 and TRBJ1-1; TRBD1 agrees at 8 bases. The CDR3 totals 16 residues. Per germline, CDR1 SGDLS and CDR2 YYNGEE. J was trimmed by 4 bases and V by 3 bases; bases with no gene match: 11. In DNA form, the CDR3 reads TGTGCCAGCAGCGGACTTTGGACAGGGCCAAGCACTGAAGCTTTCTTT. It codes for CASSGLWTGPSTEAFF.

This chain uses TRBV3-1 (or the pseudogene TRBV3-2) with TRBJ1-6, with a tentative D call TRBD1 (6 bases). This CDR3 spans 14 amino acids. Germline CDR1 and CDR2: LGHDT and YNNKEL (reference sequence). V lost 4 bases, J lost 6 bases, and 10 bases lay in between. CDR3 nucleotide sequence: TGTGCCAGCAGCCTTCAGGGGCGTAATTCACCCCTCCACTTT. It yields the protein CASSLQGRNSPLHF.

The chain has TRBV10-3 and TRBJ1-4; D may be TRBD1 (6 bases). The CDR3 runs to 15 residues. Germline-derived CDR1 and CDR2 are ENHRY and SYGVKD. Trimming left V 10 bases short and J 0 bases short, with 15 bases between. The CDR3 bases are TGTGCCACACAGGGTCCGGGCTCAACTAATGAAAAACTGTTTTTT. Translating it yields CATQGPGSTNEKLFF.

CDR3 DNA sequence: TGTGCCAGCAGCAGAGCTAGCGGGCAATACTCCTACGAGCAGTACTTC. It encodes CASSRASGQYSYEQYF. This sequence joins TRBV7-9 and TRBJ2-7, with 8 bases matching TRBD2. The germline gives CDR1 SEHNR, CDR2 FQNEAQ (reference sequence). The CDR3 contains 16 residues. V gave up 5 bases and J gave up 0 bases; unmatched junction bases: 9.

The chain recombines TRBV18 with TRBJ1-2; 7 nucleotides agree with TRBD1. The CDR3 is 14 amino acids. The V gene's germline CDR1 is KGHSH and CDR2 LQKENI. The J segment lost 8 bases and the V segment lost 5 bases, leaving 11 bases of the junction unmatched. The CDR3 DNA sequence: TGTGCCAGCTCAGGGGGACAGAAAGTCGAAGGCTACACCTTC. Translating gives CASSGGQKVEGYTF.

The rearrangement joins TRBV2 to TRBJ2-3; 8 bases line up with TRBD1. The length of the CDR3 is 14 residues. CDR1 and CDR2 (germline): SNHLY, FYNNEI. V shed 3 bases and J 4 bases; nucleotides not matched to a gene: 3. The CDR3 here is CASSEGTGSDTQYF. The CDR3 DNA follows: TGTGCCAGCAGTGAGGGGACAGGATCAGATACGCAGTATTTT.

This clone was observed once. The rearrangement joins TRBV19 to TRBJ1-6, with D maybe TRBD1 (6 bases). Germline CDR1 and CDR2: LNHDA and SQIVND (reference sequence). This CDR3 has 16 amino acids. The V and J ends lost 4 bases and 6 bases respectively, with 16 bases between them. The CDR3 bases are TGTGCCAGTAGTAGATTAATCGGACAGTCTAATTCACCCCTCCACTTT. It specifies CASSRLIGQSNSPLHF.

This sequence joins TRBV6-5 and TRBJ1-2, with D unresolved. Germline CDR1 MNHEY, CDR2 SVGAGI. This CDR3 is 14 amino acids long. The CDR3 sequence is CATIGAGSTYGYTF. The CDR3, as DNA: TGTGCGACCATAGGAGCGGGCAGCACCTATGGCTACACCTTC.

The rearrangement links TRBV3-1 (or the pseudogene TRBV3-2) to TRBJ1-5; no clear D. In germline, CDR1 is LGHDT, CDR2 YNNKEL (reference sequence). The V and J ends lost 0 bases and 7 bases respectively, with 4 bases between them. The CDR3 totals 12 residues. In DNA, the CDR3 is TGTGCCAGCAGCCAAGATCTACAGCCCCAGCATTTT. Its translation is CASSQDLQPQHF.

The chain couples TRBV7-9 to TRBJ1-2; TRBD1 matches 8 bases. The CDR3 length is 18 residues. Germline trimming cut 0 bases from V and 4 bases from J; bases unmatched to any gene: 13. The germline CDR1 and CDR2 sequences are SEHNR and FQNEAQ (reference sequence). CDR3 residues: CASSLAQQGGQLRYGYTF. CDR3 nucleotides: TGTGCCAGCAGCTTAGCCCAACAGGGGGGACAGCTACGCTATGGCTACACCTTC.

The chain links TRBV9 to TRBJ1-6, with D unclear. Between the trimmed V and J ends, which lost 0 bases and 5 bases, there was a span of 15 bases. The germline CDR1 and CDR2 sequences are SGDLS and YYNGEE. The CDR3 extends over 17 amino acids. The CDR3 loop is CASSVATGYGDNSPLHF. The DNA of the CDR3 is TGTGCCAGCAGCGTAGCTACGGGGTACGGGGATAATTCACCCCTCCACTTT.

This chain joins TRBV19 and TRBJ1-5, with 7 bases identical to TRBD1. This CDR3 is 13 amino acids long. From germline, CDR1 is LNHDA and CDR2 SQIVND (reference sequence). J lost 3 bases, V lost 9 bases, and 5 bases had no gene match. The CDR3 sequence: CASRGGFNQPQHF. CDR3 sequence (DNA): TGTGCCAGCCGAGGGGGCTTCAATCAGCCCCAGCATTTT.

The chain couples TRBV2 to TRBJ2-1; 10 bases line up with TRBD2. CDR1 and CDR2 (germline): SNHLY, FYNNEI. After removal of 6 bases from V and 7 bases from J, the junction contained 9 bases not matched to a gene. There are 15 residues in the CDR3. CDR3 in DNA: TGTGCCAGCAGCATAGAGCGGGGGGGAGGGAATGAGCAGTTCTTC. Translated: CASSIERGGGNEQFF.